This section outlines one TCR beta chain sequence together with its context. Its target is not known. Only in-frame clones appear in the TCRdb table, and some are missing; sequencing was by immunoSEQ multiplex PCR. The profile shows 85,000 to 90,000 clones, approximately 89% of them singletons. The germline V gene has CDR1 LNHDA and CDR2 SQIVND (reference sequence). Trimming pared 6 bases from V and 0 bases from J, leaving 11 bases between. The CDR3 totals 15 residues. These data are taken from a study of T cell repertoires and HLA-DP antigens. Study as a whole: CD4+ T cells were cocultured with HeLa cells expressing HLA-DP. One stimulator alloantigen differed from self by one groove amino acid; the other by ten. Average DNA input: 218.4 ng for CD137+CD4+ sorts, 1,000 to 1,500 ng pre-culture.

The sequencing sample was made of CD4+ T cells from PBMCs. The chain employs TRBV19 and TRBJ1-4, with D possibly being TRBD1 (6 bases). The receptor was derived from a man in his fifties or sixties in good health and CMV-seronegative. CDR3 residues: CASSADRTTNEKLFF. The CDR3 nucleotides are TGTGCCAGTAGCGCTGACAGGACAACTAATGAAAAACTGTTTTTT.